These 22 T cell receptor beta chains were all obtained from the same sample, sequenced in a study of blood T cell repertoires in COVID-19. Sequencing was performed with immunoSEQ multiplex PCR; in TCRdb, only in-frame clones are kept and a portion is missing. The data show some 160,000 clones, around nine tenths seen once. Material: peripheral blood. All receptors come from a woman between 65 and 79 years old with COVID-19, enrolled during active disease.

This chain joins TRBV2 and TRBJ1-2, with TRBD1 matching over 7 bases. V lost 3 bases and J lost 7; bases outside the gene matches: 5. The V gene's germline CDR1 is SNHLY and CDR2 FYNNEI. CDR3 length: 13 residues. The CDR3 spells CASSETGTSGYTF. DNA for the CDR3: TGTGCCAGCAGTGAGACAGGGACTTCTGGCTACACCTTC. The entire variable domain, with the rest obtained from reference TRBV2 and TRBJ1-2, is as follows: EPEVTQTPSHQVTQMGQEVILRCVPISNHLYFYWYRQILGQKVEFLVSFYNNEISEKSEIFDDQFSVERPDGSNFTLKIRSTKLEDSAMYFCASSETGTSGYTFGSGTRLTVV.

This clone was detected once. V usage is TRBV6-6 and J usage is TRBJ2-5; TRBD2 agrees at 7 bases. Germline V gene lookup returns CDR1 MNHNY and CDR2 SVGAGI (reference sequence). The trim removed 7 bases at V and 5 bases at J, leaving 13 bases unmatched. This CDR3 has 15 residues. The chain's CDR3 is CASTIRLASGETQYF. For the CDR3, the DNA is TGTGCCAGCACCATCCGACTAGCCTCCGGGGAGACCCAGTACTTC.

V usage is TRBV10-3 and J usage is TRBJ2-1; no clear D gene. The V end lost 5 bases, the J end lost 4 bases, and 9 bases lay between the germline ends. This CDR3 has 13 residues. CDR1 and CDR2 (germline): ENHRY, SYGVKD. In nucleotides, the CDR3 is TGTGCCATCAGTTCCGTTGAGTACAATGAGCAGTTCTTC. This gives the protein CAISSVEYNEQFF.

The chain employs TRBV6-5 and TRBJ2-1, with TRBD1 matching 11 bases. Germline-derived CDR1 and CDR2 are MNHEY and SVGAGI. V trimming: 5 bases; J trimming: 7 bases; junction bases outside the gene matches: 4. CDR3 length: 14 residues. CDR3 in amino acids: CASSQRDRGNEQFF. CDR3 in DNA: TGTGCCAGCAGTCAACGGGACAGGGGGAATGAGCAGTTCTTC.

In its sample, this clone was seen a few times. This chain uses TRBV24-1 with TRBJ2-2, with TRBD1 as a possible D gene (6 bases). The CDR3 runs to 17 residues. The germline CDR1 and CDR2 sequences are KGHDR and SFDVKD. Trimming left V 4 bases short and J 0 bases short, with 14 bases between. The CDR3 region has the DNA TGTGCCACCAGTGACCAACGACAGGACTCGAACACCGGGGAGCTGTTTTTT. Translated: CATSDQRQDSNTGELFF.

V usage is TRBV2 and J usage is TRBJ2-1; D unclear. Trimming shortened V by 2 bases and J by 1 base, and 6 bases separated the two germline ends. The CDR3 has 14 residues. Germline V gene sequence: CDR1 SNHLY, CDR2 FYNNEI. The CDR3 loop is CASSEISSYNEQFF. The CDR3 region has the DNA TGTGCCAGCAGTGAAATCAGTTCCTACAATGAGCAGTTCTTC.

This chain joins TRBV25-1 and TRBJ2-5; maybe TRBD1 (6 bases). Germline values: CDR1 MGHDK, CDR2 SYGVNS. The CDR3 contains 15 residues. V was cut by 3 bases and J by 4 bases, with 15 bases left in between. Here the CDR3 DNA reads TGTGCCAGCAGTGATCCGGGACATAGGGTAGAGACCCAGTACTTC. The encoded protein is CASSDPGHRVETQYF.

On this clone itself: The same CDR3 can be traced to other DNA sequences in this sample. The gene calls are TRBV7-3 and TRBJ1-1, with TRBD1 as a possible D gene (6 bases). Germline V gene sequence: CDR1 SGHTA, CDR2 FQGTGA. V lost 1 base to trimming and J lost 3 bases, with 6 bases between them. This CDR3 is 13 amino acids long. DNA of the CDR3: TGTGCCAGCAGCTTAAACAGGGACACTGAAGCTTTCTTT. Protein product: CASSLNRDTEAFF.

The rearrangement joins TRBV7-8 to TRBJ1-3; the match to TRBD1 covers 10 bases. The CDR3 is 17 amino acids. V lost 5 bases and J lost 0; bases outside the gene matches: 7. CDR1 and CDR2 from the germline V gene are SGHVS and FQNEAQ. The CDR3 bases are TGTGCCAGCAGCCCGTGGGACAGGGGATCCTCTGGAAACACCATATATTTT. Its translation: CASSPWDRGSSGNTIYF.

This chain connects TRBV10-3 to TRBJ1-1; 9 bases map to TRBD1. The CDR3 consists of 13 residues. Germline V CDR1 and CDR2: ENHRY, SYGVKD. Trimming took 6 bases from V and 4 from J; bases not matched to a gene: 3. CDR3 bases: TGTGCCATCAGCCGACAGGGGGGCACTGAAGCTTTCTTT. Translation: CAISRQGGTEAFF.

This sequence joins TRBV5-1 and TRBJ2-7; TRBD2 matches 9 bases. The CDR3 is 14 amino acids. CDR1 SGHRS and CDR2 YFSETQ come from the germline V gene. J gave up 2 bases and V 5 bases, and 5 bases lay outside the gene matches. The CDR3 sequence: CASRSGGQAYEQYF. CDR3 in DNA: TGCGCCAGCAGAAGCGGGGGGCAAGCCTACGAGCAGTACTTC.

This clone has a single count. The gene calls are TRBV6-1 and TRBJ1-2; 7 positions match TRBD1. V gave up 5 bases and J gave up 3 bases; unmatched junction bases: 12. The CDR3 consists of 16 residues. CDR1 is MNHNS, CDR2 SASEGT, per germline. In DNA form, the CDR3 reads TGTGCCAGCAGTCAAGAGGACCAACAGGGGTACTATGGCTACACCTTC. It codes for CASSQEDQQGYYGYTF.

The chain combines TRBV28 with TRBJ1-5; weak D call: TRBD1 (5 bases). Germline values: CDR1 MDHEN, CDR2 SYDVKM. The CDR3 runs to 15 residues. The germline V and J ends were trimmed by 5 bases and 2 bases, with 13 bases remaining between them. The CDR3 protein is CASSPSGGGNQPQHF. In DNA form, the CDR3 reads TGTGCCAGCAGTCCCTCTGGGGGGGGCAATCAGCCCCAGCATTTT.

The chain employs TRBV6-1 and TRBJ2-5; TRBD2 aligns across 13 bases. Germline lookup yields CDR1 MNHNS and CDR2 SASEGT. The CDR3 spans 14 residues. The V gene end was trimmed by 3 bases and the J gene end by 5 bases; junction bases not matched to a gene: 0. The chain's CDR3 is CASSETSGGETQYF. The CDR3 DNA sequence: TGTGCCAGCAGTGAGACTAGCGGGGGGGAGACCCAGTACTTC.

This chain connects TRBV19 to TRBJ2-6; D is possibly TRBD1 (6 bases). In germline, CDR1 is LNHDA, CDR2 SQIVND (reference sequence). Trimming shortened V by 7 bases and J by 1 base, and 11 bases separated the two germline ends. The CDR3 loop spans 15 amino acids. CDR3 amino acids: CASIQGTSGANVLTF. The CDR3 DNA reads as TGTGCCAGTATCCAGGGGACATCTGGGGCCAACGTCCTGACTTTC.

The chain uses TRBV30 and TRBJ2-3, with a possible D match to TRBD2 (6 bases). The V end was cut by 2 bases, the J end by 8 bases, with 14 bases between. CDR1 is GTSNPN and CDR2 is SVGIG in the germline V gene (reference sequence). There are 13 residues in the CDR3. Written as DNA, the CDR3 is TGTGCCTGGAGTCCCGAACTAGCCTCTACGCAGTATTTT. Translating gives CAWSPELASTQYF.

The rearrangement links TRBV3-1 (or the pseudogene TRBV3-2) to TRBJ2-3; the D gene is possibly TRBD1 (5 bases). The CDR3 runs 18 residues. V lost 0 bases, J lost 0 bases, and 16 bases lay in between. CDR1 and CDR2 (germline): LGHDT, YNNKEL (reference sequence). The CDR3, as DNA: TGTGCCAGCAGCCAAGATGGGGCAGCGTACCCTAGCACAGATACGCAGTATTTT. Translation gives CASSQDGAAYPSTDTQYF.

V is TRBV6-5 and J is TRBJ2-7, with 9 bases that match TRBD1. The CDR3 runs 14 residues. V shed 5 bases and J 6 bases; nucleotides not matched to a gene: 8. Germline V gene data show CDR1 as MNHEY and CDR2 as SVGAGI. In DNA form, the CDR3 reads TGTGCCAGCAGTCCGGGACAGGGTGGGCGCGAGCAGTACTTC. This encodes CASSPGQGGREQYF.

V and J are TRBV10-2 and TRBJ2-3; 11 nucleotides agree with TRBD2. The ends lost 6 bases at V and 0 bases at J; junction bases unmatched: 14. Germline-derived CDR1 and CDR2 are WSHSY and SAAADI. The CDR3 loop spans 19 amino acids. This CDR3 is CASSRVLLAGGTSTDTQYF. Written as DNA, the CDR3 is TGCGCCAGCAGCCGAGTGCTGCTAGCGGGGGGTACTAGCACAGATACGCAGTATTTT.

This chain uses TRBV27 with TRBJ2-7; tentatively, D is TRBD1 (6 bases). This CDR3 has 13 amino acids. V gave up 1 base and J gave up 6 bases, with 10 bases separating them. The germline CDR1 and CDR2 sequences are MNHEY and SMNVEV (reference sequence). The CDR3 loop is CASSLWQGLEQYF. For the CDR3, the DNA is TGTGCCAGCAGTTTATGGCAGGGGCTCGAGCAGTACTTC.

J is TRBJ1-1 and V is TRBV28, with a possible D match to TRBD1 (6 bases). This CDR3 has 15 amino acids. Germline V gives CDR1 MDHEN, CDR2 SYDVKM. Trimming pared 5 bases from V and 1 base from J, leaving 14 bases between. DNA for the CDR3: TGTGCCAGCAGTAAGATGGACAGCGAGAACACTGAAGCTTTCTTT. It yields the protein CASSKMDSENTEAFF.

This chain uses TRBV5-1 with TRBJ1-1, with 7 bases fitting TRBD1. The length of the CDR3 is 14 residues. V shed 2 bases and J 4 bases; nucleotides not matched to a gene: 5. From germline, CDR1 is SGHRS and CDR2 YFSETQ. CDR3 bases: TGCGCCAGCAGCTTCGACAGGGATTCCACTGAAGCTTTCTTT. This sequence encodes CASSFDRDSTEAFF. The full variable domain, rest sourced from reference TRBV5-1 and TRBJ1-1, is KAGVTQTPRYLIKTRGQQVTLSCSPISGHRSVSWYQQTPGQGLQFLFEYFSETQRNKGNFPGRFSGRQFSNSRSEMNVSTLELGDSALYLCASSFDRDSTEAFFGQGTRLTVV.